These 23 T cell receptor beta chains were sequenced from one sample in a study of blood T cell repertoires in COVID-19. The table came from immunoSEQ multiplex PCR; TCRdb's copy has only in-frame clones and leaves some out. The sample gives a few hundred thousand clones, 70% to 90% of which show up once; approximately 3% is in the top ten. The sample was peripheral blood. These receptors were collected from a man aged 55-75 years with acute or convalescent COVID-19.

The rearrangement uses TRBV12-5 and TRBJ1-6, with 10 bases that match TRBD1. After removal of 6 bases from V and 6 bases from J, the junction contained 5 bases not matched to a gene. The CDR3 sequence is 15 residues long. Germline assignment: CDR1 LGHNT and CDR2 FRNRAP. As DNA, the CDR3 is TGTGCTAGTGGCCCCGGGACAGGGGCTAATTCACCCCTCCACTTT. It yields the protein CASGPGTGANSPLHF.

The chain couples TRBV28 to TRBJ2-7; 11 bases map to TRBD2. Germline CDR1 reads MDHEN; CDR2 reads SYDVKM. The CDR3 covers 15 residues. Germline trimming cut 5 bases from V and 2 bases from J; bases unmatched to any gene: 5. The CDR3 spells CASSPTSGGAYEQYF. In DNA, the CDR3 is TGTGCCAGCAGTCCTACTAGCGGGGGCGCCTACGAGCAGTACTTC.

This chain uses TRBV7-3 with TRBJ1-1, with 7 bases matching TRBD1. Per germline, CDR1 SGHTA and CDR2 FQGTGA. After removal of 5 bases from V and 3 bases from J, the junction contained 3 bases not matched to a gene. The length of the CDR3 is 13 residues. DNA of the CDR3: TGTGCCAGCAGCCGGGACAGCGACACTGAAGCTTTCTTT. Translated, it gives CASSRDSDTEAFF.

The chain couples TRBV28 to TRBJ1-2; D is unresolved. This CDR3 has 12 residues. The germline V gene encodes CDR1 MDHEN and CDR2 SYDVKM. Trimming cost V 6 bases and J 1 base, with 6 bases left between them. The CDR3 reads CASRHSNYGYTF. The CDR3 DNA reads TGTGCCAGCAGACACAGTAACTATGGCTACACCTTC.

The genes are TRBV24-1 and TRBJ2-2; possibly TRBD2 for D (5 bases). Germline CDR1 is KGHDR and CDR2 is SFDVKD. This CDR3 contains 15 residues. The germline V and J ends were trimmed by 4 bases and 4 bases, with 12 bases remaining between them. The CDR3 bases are TGTGCCACCAGTGAGCTTGCGGGTACCACCGGGGAGCTGTTTTTT. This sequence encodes CATSELAGTTGELFF.

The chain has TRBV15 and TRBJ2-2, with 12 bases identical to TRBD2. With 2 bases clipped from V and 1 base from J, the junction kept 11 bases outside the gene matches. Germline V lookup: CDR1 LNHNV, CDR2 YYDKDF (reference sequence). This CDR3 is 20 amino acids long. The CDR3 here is CATSRSWGLAGGLNTGELFF. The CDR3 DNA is TGTGCCACCAGCAGATCCTGGGGGCTAGCGGGGGGGTTGAACACCGGGGAGCTGTTTTTT.

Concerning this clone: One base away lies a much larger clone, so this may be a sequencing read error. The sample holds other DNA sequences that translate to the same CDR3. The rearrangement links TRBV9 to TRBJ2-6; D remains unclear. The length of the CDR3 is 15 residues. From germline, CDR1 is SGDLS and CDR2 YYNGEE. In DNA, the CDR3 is TGTGCTAGCAGCGAGCCGAGGATGGGGGCCAACGTCCTGACTTTC. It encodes CASSEPRMGANVLTF.

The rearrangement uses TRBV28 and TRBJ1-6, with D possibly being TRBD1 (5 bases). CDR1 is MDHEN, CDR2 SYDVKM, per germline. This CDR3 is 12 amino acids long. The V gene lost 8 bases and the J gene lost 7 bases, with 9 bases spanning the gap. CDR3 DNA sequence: TGTGCCAGCCAGGGCGTAAATTCACCCCTCCACTTT. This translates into CASQGVNSPLHF.

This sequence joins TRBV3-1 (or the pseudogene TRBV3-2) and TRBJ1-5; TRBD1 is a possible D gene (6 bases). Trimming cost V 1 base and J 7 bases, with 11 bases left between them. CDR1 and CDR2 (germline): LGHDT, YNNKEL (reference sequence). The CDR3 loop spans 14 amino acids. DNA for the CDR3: TGTGCCAGCAGCCAAGTACTACAGGGCCAGCCCCAGCATTTT. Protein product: CASSQVLQGQPQHF.

CDR3 DNA sequence: TGTGCCAGTAGATTAGCGGGGGGGCCCTACAATGAGCAGTTCTTC. This sequence encodes CASRLAGGPYNEQFF. This chain uses TRBV19 with TRBJ2-1; 11 bases align to TRBD2. Germline loops: CDR1 LNHDA, CDR2 SQIVND (reference sequence). Losses at the gene ends were 6 bases for V and 2 bases for J; bases not matched to a gene: 3. The CDR3 runs to 15 residues.

CDR3 sequence reads: CASSLAGHSSYEQYF. The CDR3 DNA sequence: TGTGCCAGCAGCTTAGCGGGCCACAGCTCCTACGAGCAGTACTTC. The chain employs TRBV7-2 and TRBJ2-7; D not resolved. Germline CDR1 reads SGHTA; CDR2 reads FQGNSA. Trimming cost V 0 bases and J 0 bases, with 9 bases left between them. The CDR3 is 15 residues long.

The CDR3 bases are TGCGCCAGCAGCTTCCCCCGGGAGGGCGGCTACACCTTC. This sequence encodes CASSFPREGGYTF. The J gene is TRBJ1-2, the V gene TRBV5-1, with unresolved D. CDR1 SGHRS and CDR2 YFSETQ come from the germline V gene. V was pared by 2 bases and J by 8 bases, with 13 bases between. The CDR3 has 13 amino acids.

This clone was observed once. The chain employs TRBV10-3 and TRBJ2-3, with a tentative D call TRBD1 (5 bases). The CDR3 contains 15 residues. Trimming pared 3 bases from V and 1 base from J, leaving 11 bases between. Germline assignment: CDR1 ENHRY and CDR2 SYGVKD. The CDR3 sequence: CAISDVGRGTDTQYF. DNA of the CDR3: TGTGCCATCAGTGACGTGGGCAGGGGCACAGATACGCAGTATTTT.

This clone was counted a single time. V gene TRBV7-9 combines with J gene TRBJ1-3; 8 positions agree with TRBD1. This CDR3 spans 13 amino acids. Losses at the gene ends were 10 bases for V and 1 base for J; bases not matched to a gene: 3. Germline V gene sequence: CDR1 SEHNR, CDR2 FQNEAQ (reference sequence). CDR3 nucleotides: TGTGCCAACCAGGGGGCTTCTGGAAACACCATATATTTT. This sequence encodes CANQGASGNTIYF. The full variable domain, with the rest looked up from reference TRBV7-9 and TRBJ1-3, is DTGVSQNPRHKITKRGQNVTFRCDPISEHNRLYWYRQTLGQGPEFLTYFQNEAQLEKSRLLSDRFSAERPKGSFSTLEIQRTEQGDSAMYLCANQGASGNTIYFGEGSWLTVV.

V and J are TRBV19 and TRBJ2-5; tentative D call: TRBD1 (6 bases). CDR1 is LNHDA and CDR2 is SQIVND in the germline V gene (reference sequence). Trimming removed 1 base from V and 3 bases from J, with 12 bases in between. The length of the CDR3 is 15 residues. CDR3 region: CASSIGLTGKETQYF. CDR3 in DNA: TGTGCCAGTAGTATAGGCCTCACAGGGAAAGAGACCCAGTACTTC.

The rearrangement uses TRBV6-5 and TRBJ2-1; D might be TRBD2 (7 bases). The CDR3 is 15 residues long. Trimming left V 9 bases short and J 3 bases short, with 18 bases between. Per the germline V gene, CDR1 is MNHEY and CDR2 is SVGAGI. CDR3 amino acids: CASISARGGYNEQFF. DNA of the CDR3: TGTGCCAGTATCTCGGCTAGGGGGGGCTACAATGAGCAGTTCTTC.

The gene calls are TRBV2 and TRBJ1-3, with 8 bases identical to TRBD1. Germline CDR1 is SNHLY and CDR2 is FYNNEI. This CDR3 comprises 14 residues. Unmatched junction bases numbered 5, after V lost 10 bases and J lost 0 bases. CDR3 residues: CAIGQGPSGNTIYF. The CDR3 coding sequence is TGTGCCATCGGACAGGGTCCCTCTGGAAACACCATATATTTT.

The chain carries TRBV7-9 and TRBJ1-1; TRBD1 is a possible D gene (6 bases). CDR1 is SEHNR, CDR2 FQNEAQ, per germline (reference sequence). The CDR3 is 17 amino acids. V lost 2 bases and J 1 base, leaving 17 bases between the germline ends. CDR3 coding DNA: TGTGCCAGCAGCTTACCTAAACTCGGACAGCGGAACACTGAAGCTTTCTTT. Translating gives CASSLPKLGQRNTEAFF.

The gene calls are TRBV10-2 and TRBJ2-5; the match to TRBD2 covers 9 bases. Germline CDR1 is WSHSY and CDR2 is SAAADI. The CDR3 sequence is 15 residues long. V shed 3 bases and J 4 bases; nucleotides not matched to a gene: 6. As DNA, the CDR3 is TGCGCCAGCAGTGATGCGGCGGGGGGGCGAGAGACCCAGTACTTC. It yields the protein CASSDAAGGRETQYF.

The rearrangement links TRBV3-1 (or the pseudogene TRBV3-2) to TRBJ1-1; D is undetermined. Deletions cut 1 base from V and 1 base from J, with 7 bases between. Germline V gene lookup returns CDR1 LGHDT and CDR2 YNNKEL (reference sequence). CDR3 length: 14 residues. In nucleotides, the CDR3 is TGTGCCAGCAGCCAAGGACACTCGAACACTGAAGCTTTCTTT. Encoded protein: CASSQGHSNTEAFF.

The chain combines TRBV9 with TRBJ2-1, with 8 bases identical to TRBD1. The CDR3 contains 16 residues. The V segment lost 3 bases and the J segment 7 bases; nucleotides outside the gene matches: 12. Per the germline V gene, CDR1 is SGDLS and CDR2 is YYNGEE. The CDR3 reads CASSDRTGRYQNEQFF. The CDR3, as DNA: TGTGCCAGCAGCGACCGGACAGGGCGATATCAAAATGAGCAGTTCTTC.

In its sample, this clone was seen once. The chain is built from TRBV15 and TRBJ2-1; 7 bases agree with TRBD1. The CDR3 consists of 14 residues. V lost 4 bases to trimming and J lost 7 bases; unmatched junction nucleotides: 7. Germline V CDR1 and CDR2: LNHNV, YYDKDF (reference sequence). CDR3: CATSKQTGANEQFF. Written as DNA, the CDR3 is TGTGCCACCAGCAAGCAAACAGGGGCAAATGAGCAGTTCTTC.

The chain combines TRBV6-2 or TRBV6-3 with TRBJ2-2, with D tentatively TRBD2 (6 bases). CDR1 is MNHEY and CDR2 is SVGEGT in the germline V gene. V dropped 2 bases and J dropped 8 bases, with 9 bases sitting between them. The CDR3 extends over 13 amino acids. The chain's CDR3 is CASSYVGGGELFF. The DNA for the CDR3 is TGTGCCAGCAGTTACGTCGGGGGTGGGGAGCTGTTTTTT.